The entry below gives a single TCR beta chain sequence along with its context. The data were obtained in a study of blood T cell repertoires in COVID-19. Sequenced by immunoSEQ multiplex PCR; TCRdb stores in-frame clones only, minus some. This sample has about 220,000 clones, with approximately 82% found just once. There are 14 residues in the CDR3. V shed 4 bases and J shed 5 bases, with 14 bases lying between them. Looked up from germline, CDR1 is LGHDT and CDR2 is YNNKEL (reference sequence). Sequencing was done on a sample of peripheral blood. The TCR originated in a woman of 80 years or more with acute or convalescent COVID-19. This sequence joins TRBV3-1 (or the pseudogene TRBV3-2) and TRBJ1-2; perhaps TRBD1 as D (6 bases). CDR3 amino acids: CASSRRQADYGYTF. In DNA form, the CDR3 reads TGTGCCAGCAGCCGGCGACAGGCAGATTATGGCTACACCTTC.